The 2 T cell receptor beta chains given below trace back to one sample, sequenced in a study of T-cell reconstitution after alpha-beta-depleted transplantation in children. A library of TCRbeta sequences, prepared with unique molecular identifiers, was generated. Each CDR3 protein is one row after TCRdb ran MiXCR on the PCR reads. The sample includes some 300,000 distinct CDR3 sequences, approximately 7.3% of them seen just once. Study conclusions and caveats: T-cell counts and diversity at one year post-transplant came mainly from newly produced T cells.

These TCRs' antigens remain unknown. This specimen consisted of peripheral blood, obtained 360 days after TCRalphabeta/CD19-depleted stem cell transplant. The receptors derive from a female patient between 2 and 15 years old who had a stem cell transplant for Fanconi anemia, so the T cells may come from the graft donor.

This clonotype was detected ten times or more. The V call is TRBV5-1, the J call TRBJ2-3, with D perhaps matching TRBD1 (6 bases). Trimming took off 1 base at V and 3 bases at J, with 9 bases between the two ends. The CDR3 covers 14 residues. Germline V CDR1 and CDR2: SGHRS, YFSETQ. CDR3 sequence (DNA): TGCGCCAGCAGCTTGTGGACAGCGACAGATACGCAGTATTTT. It translates to CASSLWTATDTQYF. The complete variable domain, with remaining parts taken from reference TRBV5-1 and TRBJ2-3, reads KAGVTQTPRYLIKTRGQQVTLSCSPISGHRSVSWYQQTPGQGLQFLFEYFSETQRNKGNFPGRFSGRQFSNSRSEMNVSTLELGDSALYLCASSLWTATDTQYFGPGTRLTVL.

This clonotype came up many times. This chain links TRBV10-3 with TRBJ2-5; the match to TRBD1 covers 7 bases. Germline V gene lookup returns CDR1 ENHRY and CDR2 SYGVKD. The CDR3 totals 15 residues. V lost 2 bases to trimming and J lost 4 bases; unmatched junction nucleotides: 7. The CDR3 DNA sequence: TGTGCCATCAGTGAGGGGACAGTTAGGACAGAGACCCAGTACTTC. It codes for CAISEGTVRTETQYF.